The TCR beta chain under discussion was sequenced for a study of spatial heterogeneity in lung cancer. The time point: sample taken at primary tumor resection. Sequencing was performed on whole RNA extracted from tumor and nontumor lung tissue, or from frozen PBMC, and the material was left unsorted. The donor group consisted of over 55 patients who had untreated, early-stage non-small cell lung cancer. One entry per CDR3 protein, called by TCRdb with MiXCR from the 5' RACE reads. This table holds approximately 82,000 distinct CDR3 sequences, over 9.5% found once. This clonotype was seen more than once but under ten times. Its antigen is as yet unknown. Germline loops: CDR1 SGHRS, CDR2 YFSETQ. The ends lost 0 bases at V and 8 bases at J; junction bases unmatched: 7. The CDR3 sequence is 14 residues long. General study points: Blood showed ubiquitous tumor TCRs more often at resection than at routine follow-up.

The source was PBMCs, collected at surgery. The sequence was collected from a male donor with early-stage non-small cell lung cancer. The V and J genes are TRBV5-1 and TRBJ1-2, with 7 bases identical to TRBD1. Written as DNA, the CDR3 is TGCGCCAGCAGCTTGGGACAGGGATCAAGAGGCTACACCTTC. Its translation: CASSLGQGSRGYTF.